Each of the 10 T cell receptor beta chains below was sequenced from the same sample in a study of early T cells in non-severe SARS-CoV-2 infection. TCRdb recomputed calls from the 5' RACE reads with MiXCR, one row per CDR3 protein. The profile covers about 50,000 distinct CDR3 sequences, with 6.2% appearing a single time and 6% to 8.5% taken by the ten largest. The sequencing here drew on whole blood, taken at baseline. The receptors originated from an adult who was a healthcare worker with PCR-confirmed SARS-CoV-2 infection or an uninfected control (not recorded which).

Concerning this clonotype itself: Since no conserved phenylalanine or tryptophan closes the CDR3, a read error is the likely cause. This chain joins TRBV14 and TRBJ1-1; a weak D match, TRBD1 (5 bases). The CDR3 extends over 13 amino acids. In germline, CDR1 is SGHDN, CDR2 FVKESK. V was clipped by 5 bases and J by 1 base, with 8 bases between them. The chain's CDR3 is CASSTQGNTEAFL. The CDR3 DNA sequence: TGTGCCAGCAGCACCCAGGGGAACACTGAAGCTTTCCTT.

J is TRBJ2-3 and V is TRBV9, with unresolved D. This CDR3 is 13 amino acids long. The V gene's germline CDR1 is SGDLS and CDR2 YYNGEE. V was pared by 3 bases and J by 4 bases, with 9 bases between. CDR3 protein: CASSAAVSDTQYF. The CDR3 nucleotides are TGTGCCAGCAGCGCTGCCGTTTCAGATACGCAGTATTTT.

This clonotype was seen at least ten times. The rearrangement uses TRBV6-6 and TRBJ1-5; a weak D match, TRBD1 (5 bases). Germline CDR1 and CDR2: MNHNY and SVGAGI (reference sequence). V was shortened by 4 bases and J by 3 bases, with 16 bases between the two germline ends. The CDR3 length is 16 residues. The CDR3, as DNA: TGTGCCAGCAGTTTCCATACGACGGGGGACAATCAGCCCCAGCATTTT. Its translation is CASSFHTTGDNQPQHF.

The genes are TRBV20-1 and TRBJ2-3, with 7 bases matching TRBD1. J lost 4 bases, V lost 6 bases, and 10 bases had no gene match. The germline CDR1 and CDR2 sequences are DFQATT and SNEGSKA (reference sequence). CDR3 length: 14 amino acids. CDR3 sequence: CSAAWAGGSDTQYF. The CDR3 bases are TGCAGTGCCGCCTGGGCAGGGGGATCAGATACGCAGTATTTT.

This clonotype was observed at least ten times. The chain recombines TRBV7-2 with TRBJ1-6, with D perhaps matching TRBD1 (5 bases). Germline assignment: CDR1 SGHTA and CDR2 FQGNSA. The CDR3 loop spans 13 amino acids. V dropped 4 bases and J dropped 9 bases, with 10 bases sitting between them. The CDR3 here is CASSSRAGSPLHF. The DNA for the CDR3 is TGTGCCAGCAGCTCCAGGGCCGGTTCACCCCTCCACTTT.

This clonotype was seen ten or more times. This rearrangement joins TRBV11-2 to TRBJ2-2; unclear D gene. The germline V gene has CDR1 SGHAT and CDR2 FQNNGV. The V end lost 2 bases, the J end lost 11 bases, and 12 bases lay between the germline ends. This CDR3 contains 13 residues. This CDR3 reads CASSLTPDGELFF. CDR3 sequence (DNA): TGTGCCAGCAGCTTAACCCCCGACGGAGAGCTGTTTTTT.

This clonotype was picked up a small number of times. V is TRBV28 and J is TRBJ1-1; 7 bases line up with TRBD1. V shed 7 bases and J 11 bases; nucleotides not matched to a gene: 7. The CDR3 consists of 11 residues. The germline V gene encodes CDR1 MDHEN and CDR2 SYDVKM. CDR3 loop: CASKGALGAFF. The DNA for the CDR3 is TGTGCCAGCAAGGGGGCTCTGGGGGCTTTCTTT. Full variable domain (remainder filled in from reference TRBV28 and TRBJ1-1): DVKVTQSSRYLVKRTGEKVFLECVQDMDHENMFWYRQDPGLGLRLIYFSYDVKMKEKGDIPEGYSVSREKKERFSLILESASTNQTSMYLCASKGALGAFFGQGTRLTVV.

There are a few counts of this clonotype. The chain joins TRBV29-1 to TRBJ2-1, with D tentatively TRBD2 (5 bases). CDR3 length: 12 amino acids. The germline CDR1 and CDR2 sequences are SQVTM and ANQGSEA. Trimming shortened V by 8 bases and J by 3 bases, and 11 bases separated the two germline ends. CDR3 in amino acids: CSSRDNYNEQFF. CDR3 nucleotide sequence: TGCAGCTCCCGGGATAACTACAATGAGCAGTTCTTC.

This clonotype was observed a few times. The chain uses TRBV20-1 and TRBJ2-7; 10 bases fit TRBD2. V lost 4 bases to trimming and J lost 3 bases; unmatched junction nucleotides: 12. Germline CDR1 reads DFQATT; CDR2 reads SNEGSKA (reference sequence). The CDR3 extends over 16 amino acids. In DNA, the CDR3 is TGCAGTGCTACACCCCCTCTAGCGGGAGCCGGCTACGAGCAGTACTTC. It yields the protein CSATPPLAGAGYEQYF.

This clonotype was detected only a few times. The chain joins TRBV6-2 or TRBV6-3 to TRBJ2-7; D is ambiguous. This CDR3 has 14 amino acids. The V end was cut by 4 bases, the J end by 2 bases, with 12 bases between. CDR1 MNHEY and CDR2 SVGEGT come from the germline V gene. The CDR3 DNA follows: TGTGCCAGCAGTTCGGTGCGATCCGCCTACGAGCAGTACTTC. Its translation: CASSSVRSAYEQYF.